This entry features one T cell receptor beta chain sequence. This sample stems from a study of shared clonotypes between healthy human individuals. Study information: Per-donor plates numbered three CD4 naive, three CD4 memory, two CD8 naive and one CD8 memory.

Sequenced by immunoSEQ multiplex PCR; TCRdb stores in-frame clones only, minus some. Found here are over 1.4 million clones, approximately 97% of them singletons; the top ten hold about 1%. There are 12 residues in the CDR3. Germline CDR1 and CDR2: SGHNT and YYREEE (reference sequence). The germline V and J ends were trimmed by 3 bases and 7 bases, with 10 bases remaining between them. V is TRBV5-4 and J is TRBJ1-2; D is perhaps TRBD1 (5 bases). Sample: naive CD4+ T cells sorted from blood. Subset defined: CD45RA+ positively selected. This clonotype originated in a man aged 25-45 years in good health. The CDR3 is CASSSGTPGYTF. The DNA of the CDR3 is TGTGCCAGCAGCTCGGGGACTCCTGGCTACACCTTC.